The 11 T cell receptor beta chains in this list originate from one sample, sequenced in a study of blood T cell repertoires in COVID-19. TCRdb keeps only in-frame clones here, not all; method: immunoSEQ multiplex PCR. The table includes around 260,000 clones, more than 85% detected once. Sequences were obtained from peripheral blood. The receptors derive from a woman aged 25 to 39 with COVID-19, enrolled during active disease.

This clone came up once. This rearrangement joins TRBV5-1 to TRBJ2-1; possible D gene TRBD2, 6 bases. Germline V CDR1 and CDR2: SGHRS, YFSETQ. This CDR3 spans 15 amino acids. The ends were cut back, 4 bases at V and 10 bases at J, with 21 bases in the middle. This CDR3 reads CASSQGLALQREQFF. CDR3 in DNA: TGCGCCAGCAGCCAGGGACTTGCGCTACAGAGGGAGCAGTTCTTC.

The chain has TRBV10-3 and TRBJ1-1; possible D gene TRBD1, 6 bases. The CDR3 sequence is 13 residues long. The germline V gene encodes CDR1 ENHRY and CDR2 SYGVKD. The CDR3 DNA reads as TGTTACAGGGATACGTGTATTTTGGGGGAAGCTTTCTTT. It translates to CYRDTCILGEAFF.

The chain has TRBV6-5 and TRBJ1-5, with 7 positions matching TRBD1. The CDR3 spans 15 residues. J lost 4 bases, V lost 6 bases, and 9 bases had no gene match. Germline CDR1 MNHEY, CDR2 SVGAGI. CDR3 loop: CASRQRQGRNQPQHF. The DNA of the CDR3 is TGTGCCAGCAGACAACGACAGGGTAGAAATCAGCCCCAGCATTTT.

This chain joins TRBV7-9 and TRBJ1-1; D is perhaps TRBD1 (5 bases). The length of the CDR3 is 16 residues. Germline lookup yields CDR1 SEHNR and CDR2 FQNEAQ (reference sequence). Trimming removed 6 bases at V and 0 bases at J, with 17 bases between. The CDR3 bases are TGTGCCAGCAGTCTCCGGCGGGGACCCATGAACACTGAAGCTTTCTTT. Its protein is CASSLRRGPMNTEAFF.

The rearrangement uses TRBV6-6 and TRBJ1-1, with a possible D match to TRBD1 (6 bases). The germline V gene encodes CDR1 MNHNY and CDR2 SVGAGI (reference sequence). CDR3 length: 14 amino acids. Trimming took off 5 bases at V and 1 base at J, with 11 bases between the two ends. The CDR3 DNA sequence: TGTGCCAGCAGTCCCGGACAGAGGAACACTGAAGCTTTCTTT. Its translation: CASSPGQRNTEAFF.

This clone was picked up many times. The chain is built from TRBV9 and TRBJ1-6; TRBD1 aligns across 7 bases. V shed 4 bases and J 7 bases; nucleotides not matched to a gene: 8. The CDR3 is 15 residues long. Germline V gene sequence: CDR1 SGDLS, CDR2 YYNGEE. The CDR3 coding sequence is TGTGCCAGCAGCCCCGGACAGGACGGGAATTCACCCCTCCACTTT. Amino acids: CASSPGQDGNSPLHF.

This chain's CDR3 is CASSSLLGGLDEKLFF. The CDR3 DNA is TGTGCCAGCAGCTCCCTCCTAGGGGGTTTGGATGAAAAACTGTTTTTT. The chain couples TRBV27 to TRBJ1-4, with D possibly being TRBD1 (6 bases). Germline assignment: CDR1 MNHEY and CDR2 SMNVEV (reference sequence). V was pared by 6 bases and J by 6 bases, with 20 bases between. This CDR3 has 16 residues.

The V gene is TRBV5-1, the J gene TRBJ1-1; D may be TRBD1 (5 bases). CDR3 length equals 14 residues. Trimming took 4 bases from V and 4 from J, leaving 14 bases between them. Germline V gene lookup returns CDR1 SGHRS and CDR2 YFSETQ. The chain's CDR3 is CASSPGPGITEAFF. The CDR3 nucleotides are TGCGCCAGCAGCCCAGGGCCAGGGATCACTGAAGCTTTCTTT.

The chain links TRBV28 to TRBJ2-7; TRBD2 agrees at 8 bases. Germline CDR1 reads MDHEN; CDR2 reads SYDVKM. V gave up 2 bases and J gave up 0 bases; unmatched junction bases: 6. The CDR3 loop spans 16 amino acids. CDR3 protein: CASSLTSGFISYEQYF. The CDR3 nucleotides read TGTGCCAGCAGTTTAACTAGCGGATTTATCTCCTACGAGCAGTACTTC. Supplemented by reference TRBV28 and TRBJ2-7, the full variable domain reads DVKVTQSSRYLVKRTGEKVFLECVQDMDHENMFWYRQDPGLGLRLIYFSYDVKMKEKGDIPEGYSVSREKKERFSLILESASTNQTSMYLCASSLTSGFISYEQYFGPGTRLTVT.

The V and J genes are TRBV5-6 and TRBJ2-1, with 10 positions matching TRBD1. This CDR3 has 14 residues. V shed 4 bases and J 9 bases; nucleotides not matched to a gene: 7. Germline V gives CDR1 SGHDT, CDR2 YYEEEE. CDR3 coding DNA: TGTGCCAGCAGCGGGGACAGGGGTAGTAGTGAGCAGTTCTTC. This codes for CASSGDRGSSEQFF.

This chain links TRBV10-3 with TRBJ2-2, with D perhaps TRBD2 (5 bases). V lost 10 bases, J lost 3 bases, and 18 bases lay in between. The CDR3 contains 15 residues. CDR1 and CDR2 (germline): ENHRY, SYGVKD. CDR3 DNA: TGTGCCACACGGACTGGTTACGTGGACACCGGGGAGCTGTTTTTT. It is translated as CATRTGYVDTGELFF.